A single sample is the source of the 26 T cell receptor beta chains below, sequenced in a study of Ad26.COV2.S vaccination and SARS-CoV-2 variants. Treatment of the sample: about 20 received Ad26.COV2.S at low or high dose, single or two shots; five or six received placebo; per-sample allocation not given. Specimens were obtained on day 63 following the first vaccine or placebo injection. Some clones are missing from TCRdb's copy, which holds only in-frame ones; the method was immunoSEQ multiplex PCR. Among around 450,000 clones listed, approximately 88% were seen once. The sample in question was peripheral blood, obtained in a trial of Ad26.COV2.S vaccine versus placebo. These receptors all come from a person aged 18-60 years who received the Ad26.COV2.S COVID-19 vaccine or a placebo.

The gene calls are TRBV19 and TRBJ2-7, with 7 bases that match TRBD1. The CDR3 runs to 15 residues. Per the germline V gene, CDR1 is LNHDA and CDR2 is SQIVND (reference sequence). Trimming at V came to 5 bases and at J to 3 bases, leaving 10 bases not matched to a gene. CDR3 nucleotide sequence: TGTGCCAGTAGTGCCCGACAGGGAGTCGGCTACGAGCAGTACTTC. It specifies CASSARQGVGYEQYF.

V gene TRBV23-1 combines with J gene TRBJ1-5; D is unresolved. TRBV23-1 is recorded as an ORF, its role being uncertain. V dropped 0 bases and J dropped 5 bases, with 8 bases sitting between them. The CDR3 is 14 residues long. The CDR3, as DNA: TGCGCCAGCAGTCAATCTGGGAGGGATCAGCCCCAGCATTTT. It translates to CASSQSGRDQPQHF.

The CDR3 DNA reads TGTGCCAGTAATGGCGGGGTGTTCACCGGGGAGCTGTTTTTT. Protein sequence: CASNGGVFTGELFF. The chain couples TRBV19 to TRBJ2-2, with a weak D call TRBD2 (6 bases). The CDR3 length is 14 residues. The V and J ends lost 7 bases and 4 bases respectively, with 13 bases between them. Germline V gene sequence: CDR1 LNHDA, CDR2 SQIVND (reference sequence).

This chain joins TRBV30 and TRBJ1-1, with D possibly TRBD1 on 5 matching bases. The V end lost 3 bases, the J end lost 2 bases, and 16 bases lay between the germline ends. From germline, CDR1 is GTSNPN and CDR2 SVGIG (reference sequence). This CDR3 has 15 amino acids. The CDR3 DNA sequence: TGTGCCTGGAGCAATACGGGACGGATAAACACTGAAGCTTTCTTT. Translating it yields CAWSNTGRINTEAFF.

This CDR3 is CASSRRQGGRNEQFF. CDR3 nucleotides: TGTGCCAGCAGCCGTCGACAGGGAGGTCGGAATGAGCAGTTCTTC. V and J are TRBV6-2 or TRBV6-3 and TRBJ2-1; possibly TRBD1 for D (7 bases). CDR3 length: 15 residues. V was shortened by 6 bases and J by 7 bases, with 19 bases between the two germline ends. Germline V gene sequence: CDR1 MNHEY, CDR2 SVGEGT.

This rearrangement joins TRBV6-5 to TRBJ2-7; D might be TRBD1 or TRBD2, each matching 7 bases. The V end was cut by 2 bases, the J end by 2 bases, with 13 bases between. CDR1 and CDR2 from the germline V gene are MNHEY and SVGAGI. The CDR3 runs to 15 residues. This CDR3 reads CASSYVAGGAYEQYF. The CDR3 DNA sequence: TGTGCCAGCAGTTACGTGGCAGGGGGGGCCTACGAGCAGTACTTC.

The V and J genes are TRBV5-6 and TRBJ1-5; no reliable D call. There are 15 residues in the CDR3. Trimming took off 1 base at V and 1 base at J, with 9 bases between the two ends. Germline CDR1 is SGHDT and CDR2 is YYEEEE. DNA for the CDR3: TGTGCCAGCAGCTTGTCTCCATACAGCAATCAGCCCCAGCATTTT. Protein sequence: CASSLSPYSNQPQHF.

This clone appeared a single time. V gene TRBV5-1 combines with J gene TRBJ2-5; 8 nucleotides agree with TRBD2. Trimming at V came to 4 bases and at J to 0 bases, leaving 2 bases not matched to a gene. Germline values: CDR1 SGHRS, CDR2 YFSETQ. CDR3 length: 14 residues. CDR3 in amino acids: CASSTAGDQETQYF. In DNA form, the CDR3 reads TGCGCCAGCAGCACAGCGGGGGACCAAGAGACCCAGTACTTC.

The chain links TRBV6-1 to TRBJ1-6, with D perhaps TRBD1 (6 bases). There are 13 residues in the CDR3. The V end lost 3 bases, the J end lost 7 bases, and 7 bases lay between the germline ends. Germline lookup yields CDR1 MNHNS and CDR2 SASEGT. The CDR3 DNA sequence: TGTGCCAGCAGTGACAGGGGAAATTCACCCCTCCACTTT. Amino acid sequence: CASSDRGNSPLHF.

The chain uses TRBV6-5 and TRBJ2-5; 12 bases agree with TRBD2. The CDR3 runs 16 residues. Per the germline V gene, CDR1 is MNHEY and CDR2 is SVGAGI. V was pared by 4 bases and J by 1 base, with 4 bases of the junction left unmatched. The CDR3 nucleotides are TGTGCCAGCAGTTCCTTACTAGCGGGGGGCCAAGAGACCCAGTACTTC. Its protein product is CASSSLLAGGQETQYF.

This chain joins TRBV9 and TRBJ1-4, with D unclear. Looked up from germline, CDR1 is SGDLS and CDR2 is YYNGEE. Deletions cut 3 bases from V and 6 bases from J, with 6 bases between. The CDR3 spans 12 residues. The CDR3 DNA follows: TGTGCCAGCAGCGCCAGAGATGAAAAACTGTTTTTT. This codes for CASSARDEKLFF.

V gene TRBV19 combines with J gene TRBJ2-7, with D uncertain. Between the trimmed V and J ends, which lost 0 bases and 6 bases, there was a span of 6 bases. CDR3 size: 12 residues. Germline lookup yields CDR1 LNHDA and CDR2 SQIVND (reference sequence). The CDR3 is CASSIDSREQYF. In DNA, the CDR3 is TGTGCCAGTAGTATAGACAGCCGCGAGCAGTACTTC.

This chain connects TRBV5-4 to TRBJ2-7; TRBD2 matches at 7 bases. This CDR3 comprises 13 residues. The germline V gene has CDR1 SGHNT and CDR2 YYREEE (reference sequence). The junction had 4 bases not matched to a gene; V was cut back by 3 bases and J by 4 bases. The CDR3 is CASSSSAGYEQYF. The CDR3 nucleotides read TGTGCCAGCAGCTCGTCAGCGGGGTACGAGCAGTACTTC.

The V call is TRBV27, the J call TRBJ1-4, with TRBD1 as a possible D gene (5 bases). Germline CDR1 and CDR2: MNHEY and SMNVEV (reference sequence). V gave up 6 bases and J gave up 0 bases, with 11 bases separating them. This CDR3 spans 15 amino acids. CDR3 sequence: CASSRDGTTNEKLFF. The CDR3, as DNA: TGTGCCAGCAGCCGGGACGGGACAACTAATGAAAAACTGTTTTTT.

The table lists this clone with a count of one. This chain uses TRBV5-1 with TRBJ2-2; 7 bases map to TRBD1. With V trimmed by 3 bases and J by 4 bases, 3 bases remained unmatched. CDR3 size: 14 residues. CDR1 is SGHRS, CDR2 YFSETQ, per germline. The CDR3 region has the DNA TGCGCCAGCAGCTCGGGACAGTCCACCGGGGAGCTGTTTTTT. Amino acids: CASSSGQSTGELFF.

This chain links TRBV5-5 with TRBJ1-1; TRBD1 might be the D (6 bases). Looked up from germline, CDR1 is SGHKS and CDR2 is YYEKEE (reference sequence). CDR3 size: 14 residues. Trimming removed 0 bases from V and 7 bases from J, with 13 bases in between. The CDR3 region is CASSLAPGQHEAFF. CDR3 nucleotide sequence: TGTGCCAGCAGCTTGGCACCGGGACAACATGAAGCTTTCTTT.

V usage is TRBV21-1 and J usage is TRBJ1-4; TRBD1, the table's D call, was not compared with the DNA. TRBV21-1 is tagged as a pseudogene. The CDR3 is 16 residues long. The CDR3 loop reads CASSKVFGRKNEKLFF. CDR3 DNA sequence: TGTGCCAGCAGCAAAGTATTCGGCAGGAAGAATGAAAAACTGTTTTTT.

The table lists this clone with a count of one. CDR3 in amino acids: CASSLGGGATDTQYF. The CDR3 DNA reads TGTGCCAGCAGCTTAGGCGGGGGGGCGACAGATACGCAGTATTTT. This chain uses TRBV7-9 with TRBJ2-3; TRBD2 aligns across 9 bases. Germline lookup yields CDR1 SEHNR and CDR2 FQNEAQ (reference sequence). J lost 3 bases, V lost 1 base, and 2 bases had no gene match. There are 15 residues in the CDR3.

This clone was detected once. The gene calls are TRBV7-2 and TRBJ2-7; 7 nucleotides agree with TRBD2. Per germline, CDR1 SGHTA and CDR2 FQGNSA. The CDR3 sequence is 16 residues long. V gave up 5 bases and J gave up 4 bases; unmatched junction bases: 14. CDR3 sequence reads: CASSPGQSGVDYEQYF. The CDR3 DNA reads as TGTGCCAGCAGCCCCGGGCAGAGCGGGGTAGATTACGAGCAGTACTTC.

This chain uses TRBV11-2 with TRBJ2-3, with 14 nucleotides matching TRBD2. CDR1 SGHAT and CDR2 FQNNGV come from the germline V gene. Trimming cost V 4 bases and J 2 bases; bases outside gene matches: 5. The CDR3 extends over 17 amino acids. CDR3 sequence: CASSSRLAGGNTDTQYF. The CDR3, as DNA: TGTGCCAGCAGCTCACGACTAGCGGGGGGGAACACAGATACGCAGTATTTT.

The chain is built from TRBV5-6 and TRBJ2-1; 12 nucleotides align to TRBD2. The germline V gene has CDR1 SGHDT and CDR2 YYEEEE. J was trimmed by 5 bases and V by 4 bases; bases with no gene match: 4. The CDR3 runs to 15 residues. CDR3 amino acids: CASSLTSGGNNEQFF. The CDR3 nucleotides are TGTGCCAGCAGCCTAACTAGCGGGGGGAACAATGAGCAGTTCTTC.

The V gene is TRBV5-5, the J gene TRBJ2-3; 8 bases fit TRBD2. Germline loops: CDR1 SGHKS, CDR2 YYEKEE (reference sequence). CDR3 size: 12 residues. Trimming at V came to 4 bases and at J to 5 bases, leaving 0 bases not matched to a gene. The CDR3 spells CASSLAGDTQYF. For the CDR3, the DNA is TGTGCCAGCAGCCTAGCGGGAGATACGCAGTATTTT.

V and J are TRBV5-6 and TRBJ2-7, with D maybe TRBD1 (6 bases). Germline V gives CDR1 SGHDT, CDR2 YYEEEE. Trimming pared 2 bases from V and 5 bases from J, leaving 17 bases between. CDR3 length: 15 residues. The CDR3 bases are TGTGCCAGCAGCTTTCGGACAGCTCTCGGAGACGAGCAGTACTTC. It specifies CASSFRTALGDEQYF.

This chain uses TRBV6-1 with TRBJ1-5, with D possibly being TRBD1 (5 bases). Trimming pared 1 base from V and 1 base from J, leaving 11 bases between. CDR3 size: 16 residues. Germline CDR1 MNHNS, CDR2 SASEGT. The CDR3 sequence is CASSEGWTRSNQPQHF. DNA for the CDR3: TGTGCCAGCAGTGAAGGGTGGACACGAAGCAATCAGCCCCAGCATTTT.

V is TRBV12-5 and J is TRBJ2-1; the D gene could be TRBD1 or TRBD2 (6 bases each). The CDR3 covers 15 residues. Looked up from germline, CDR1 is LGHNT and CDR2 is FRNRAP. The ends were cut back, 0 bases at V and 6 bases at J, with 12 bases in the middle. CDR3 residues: CASGLVQGGGNEQFF. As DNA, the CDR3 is TGTGCTAGTGGTTTGGTACAAGGAGGGGGCAATGAGCAGTTCTTC.

The CDR3 protein is CASRKGTSGSYEQYF. The CDR3 nucleotides are TGTGCCAGCAGGAAAGGGACTAGCGGTTCCTACGAGCAGTACTTC. The rearrangement joins TRBV6-6 to TRBJ2-7; 11 nucleotides line up with TRBD2. Unmatched junction bases numbered 5, after V lost 6 bases and J lost 1 base. Germline V gives CDR1 MNHNY, CDR2 SVGAGI (reference sequence). This CDR3 is built from 15 residues.